The 20 T cell receptor beta chains given below trace back to one sample, sequenced in a study of cytomegalovirus exposure and HLA in healthy donors. The PCR ran on 60 Vbeta and 13 Jbeta primers. TCRdb's table, derived via immunoSEQ multiplex PCR, lists solely in-frame clones and lacks some. The sample shows around 150,000 clones, 65% to 90% of them seen only once. The sequenced sample was PBMCs. Receptors originate from a man between 45 and 60 years old in good health and CMV-seropositive.

The table lists this clone with a few counts. V gene TRBV10-3 combines with J gene TRBJ2-3; D gene unclear. The V and J ends lost 6 bases and 5 bases respectively, with 12 bases between them. CDR3 length equals 13 residues. Germline values: CDR1 ENHRY, CDR2 SYGVKD. CDR3 protein: CAISPLEIDTQYF. The CDR3, as DNA: TGTGCCATCAGCCCTTTAGAGATAGATACGCAGTATTTT.

About this clone itself: This specimen includes other DNA sequences encoding the same CDR3. V is TRBV19 and J is TRBJ2-5; 9 nucleotides match TRBD1. CDR1 and CDR2 from the germline V gene are LNHDA and SQIVND (reference sequence). There are 12 residues in the CDR3. The ends lost 6 bases at V and 4 bases at J; junction bases unmatched: 0. The CDR3 loop reads CASRDRGETQYF. In DNA form, the CDR3 reads TGTGCCAGTAGGGACAGGGGAGAGACCCAGTACTTC.

The genes are TRBV6-1 and TRBJ1-1; TRBD1 matches 7 bases. The trim removed 5 bases at V and 1 base at J, leaving 4 bases unmatched. The CDR3 spans 14 residues. Germline assignment: CDR1 MNHNS and CDR2 SASEGT. The CDR3 DNA follows: TGTGCCAGCAGTACCCGACAGGGGAACACTGAAGCTTTCTTT. As protein: CASSTRQGNTEAFF.

The rearrangement uses TRBV19 and TRBJ1-4, with a weak D call TRBD1 (6 bases). The germline gives CDR1 LNHDA, CDR2 SQIVND (reference sequence). The CDR3 covers 15 residues. The V and J ends lost 6 bases and 7 bases respectively, with 18 bases between them. CDR3 protein: CASSLIPRGTEKLFF. The CDR3 DNA follows: TGTGCCAGTAGCCTAATCCCCAGGGGAACTGAAAAACTGTTTTTT.

V and J are TRBV10-1 and TRBJ2-1; 11 nucleotides match TRBD2. V lost 5 bases, J lost 10 bases, and 10 bases stayed unmatched. CDR1 WNHNN and CDR2 SYGVQD come from the germline V gene (reference sequence). The CDR3 spans 15 residues. The CDR3 spells CASSSTSGSLVEQFF. In DNA form, the CDR3 reads TGCGCCAGCAGTAGCACTAGCGGGAGTCTGGTAGAGCAGTTCTTC.

V usage is TRBV30 and J usage is TRBJ2-1; 8 nucleotides agree with TRBD1. Germline CDR1 and CDR2: GTSNPN and SVGIG (reference sequence). There are 16 residues in the CDR3. The J segment lost 3 bases and the V segment lost 2 bases, leaving 9 bases of the junction unmatched. The CDR3 region is CAWSKIRGQGYNEQFF. The CDR3 nucleotides are TGTGCCTGGAGTAAAATCAGGGGGCAAGGCTACAATGAGCAGTTCTTC.

V gene TRBV18 combines with J gene TRBJ2-5; TRBD1 is a possible D gene (6 bases). Trimming took off 6 bases at V and 2 bases at J, with 19 bases between the two ends. This CDR3 spans 16 amino acids. Per the germline V gene, CDR1 is KGHSH and CDR2 is LQKENI. DNA for the CDR3: TGTGCCAGCTCTCCGGGCCCCACAGGGTCTCAAGAGACCCAGTACTTC. Encoded protein: CASSPGPTGSQETQYF.

The chain joins TRBV4-1 to TRBJ2-1, with TRBD2 matching over 11 bases. Trimming took 2 bases from V and 6 from J; bases not matched to a gene: 6. In germline, CDR1 is MGHRA, CDR2 YSYEKL. CDR3 length: 16 amino acids. CDR3 DNA sequence: TGCGCCAGCAGCCAACCCATAGCGGGAGGGGGCAATGAGCAGTTCTTC. Translated, it gives CASSQPIAGGGNEQFF.

The V call is TRBV7-3, the J call TRBJ2-3; D is uncertain. Germline assignment: CDR1 SGHTA and CDR2 FQGTGA. The CDR3 is made up of 14 amino acids. The germline V and J ends were trimmed by 1 base and 6 bases, with 11 bases remaining between them. The CDR3 reads CASSLKQPGDTQYF. For the CDR3, the DNA is TGTGCCAGCAGCTTAAAACAGCCTGGGGATACGCAGTATTTT.

CDR3 in amino acids: CAWSGQGAVDEAFF. The CDR3 DNA sequence: TGTGCCTGGAGCGGACAGGGGGCAGTCGATGAAGCTTTCTTT. The J gene is TRBJ1-1, the V gene TRBV30; 11 bases match TRBD1. The CDR3 sequence is 14 residues long. The V and J ends lost 3 bases and 7 bases, in that order; junction bases with no gene match: 7. CDR1 GTSNPN and CDR2 SVGIG come from the germline V gene (reference sequence).

This clone showed up just once. The rearrangement links TRBV30 to TRBJ1-4; 9 nucleotides match TRBD1. J lost 7 bases, V lost 3 bases, and 9 bases had no gene match. The CDR3 has 15 amino acids. CDR1 GTSNPN and CDR2 SVGIG come from the germline V gene (reference sequence). The CDR3: CAWSFHRGRVEKLFF. The CDR3 nucleotides are TGTGCCTGGAGCTTTCACAGGGGGCGGGTTGAAAAACTGTTTTTT.

This chain joins TRBV27 and TRBJ2-3; D is possibly TRBD1 (6 bases). Germline V lookup: CDR1 MNHEY, CDR2 SMNVEV (reference sequence). CDR3 length: 16 residues. Between the trimmed V and J ends, which lost 3 bases and 3 bases, there was a span of 16 bases. The CDR3, as DNA: TGTGCCAGCAGTTTCCTCAAACAGGGCTGGACAGATACGCAGTATTTT. Protein: CASSFLKQGWTDTQYF.

This chain joins TRBV13 and TRBJ2-5; 9 bases are a match to TRBD2. With V trimmed by 8 bases and J by 1 base, 5 bases remained unmatched. This CDR3 comprises 14 residues. CDR1 is PRHDT, CDR2 FYEKMQ, per germline (reference sequence). This CDR3 is CASLERGVQETQYF. The CDR3 nucleotides are TGTGCCAGCTTGGAGCGGGGGGTCCAAGAGACCCAGTACTTC.

This clone was recorded a few times. This chain links TRBV5-8 with TRBJ2-5, with TRBD1 matching 8 bases. The CDR3 consists of 13 residues. From germline, CDR1 is SGHTS and CDR2 YDEGEE. J gave up 5 bases and V 5 bases, and 5 bases lay outside the gene matches. CDR3 in DNA: TGTGCCAGCAGGCGGACAGGGACCGAGACCCAGTACTTC. Translation: CASRRTGTETQYF.

V gene TRBV27 combines with J gene TRBJ2-3, with TRBD1 matching over 7 bases. Per the germline V gene, CDR1 is MNHEY and CDR2 is SMNVEV (reference sequence). Losses at the gene ends were 10 bases for V and 0 bases for J; bases not matched to a gene: 13. The CDR3 contains 16 residues. The CDR3 sequence is CATPHTGTVSTDTQYF. The CDR3 DNA sequence: TGTGCCACCCCTCACACCGGGACAGTAAGCACAGATACGCAGTATTTT.

V is TRBV5-1 and J is TRBJ1-3, with TRBD1 matching over 8 bases. V shed 4 bases and J 7 bases; nucleotides not matched to a gene: 4. The CDR3 covers 13 residues. The germline CDR1 and CDR2 sequences are SGHRS and YFSETQ. Written as DNA, the CDR3 is TGCGCCAGCAGCCAGGGGGCTCGGAACACCATATATTTT. It encodes CASSQGARNTIYF.

The V and J genes are TRBV5-1 and TRBJ2-7; 13 positions agree with TRBD2. V was pared by 4 bases and J by 4 bases, with 2 bases of the junction left unmatched. The germline CDR1 and CDR2 sequences are SGHRS and YFSETQ. CDR3 size: 14 residues. CDR3 in DNA: TGCGCCAGCAGCACGGGACTAGCGGGGTACGAGCAGTACTTC. Its translation is CASSTGLAGYEQYF.

The rearrangement links TRBV27 to TRBJ2-1; the match to TRBD2 covers 8 bases. The CDR3 has 15 residues. Per the germline V gene, CDR1 is MNHEY and CDR2 is SMNVEV (reference sequence). The J segment lost 8 bases and the V segment lost 3 bases, leaving 9 bases of the junction unmatched. CDR3 loop: CASSFTSGGRDEQFF. The DNA for the CDR3 is TGTGCCAGCAGTTTTACTAGCGGAGGGAGGGATGAGCAGTTCTTC.

The chain links TRBV27 to TRBJ1-1, with 8 bases fitting TRBD1. CDR1 and CDR2 from the germline V gene are MNHEY and SMNVEV (reference sequence). This CDR3 has 13 amino acids. V lost 4 bases and J lost 3; bases outside the gene matches: 1. DNA of the CDR3: TGTGCCAGCAGTTGGGGACAGGACACTGAAGCTTTCTTT. This sequence encodes CASSWGQDTEAFF.

The chain has TRBV7-8 and TRBJ1-1, with D uncertain. The CDR3 length is 12 residues. Deletions cut 1 base from V and 7 bases from J, with 7 bases between. CDR1 and CDR2 (germline): SGHVS, FQNEAQ. CDR3 nucleotides: TGTGCCAGCAGCTTAGGGGCCGGTGAAGCTTTCTTT. Its translation: CASSLGAGEAFF.